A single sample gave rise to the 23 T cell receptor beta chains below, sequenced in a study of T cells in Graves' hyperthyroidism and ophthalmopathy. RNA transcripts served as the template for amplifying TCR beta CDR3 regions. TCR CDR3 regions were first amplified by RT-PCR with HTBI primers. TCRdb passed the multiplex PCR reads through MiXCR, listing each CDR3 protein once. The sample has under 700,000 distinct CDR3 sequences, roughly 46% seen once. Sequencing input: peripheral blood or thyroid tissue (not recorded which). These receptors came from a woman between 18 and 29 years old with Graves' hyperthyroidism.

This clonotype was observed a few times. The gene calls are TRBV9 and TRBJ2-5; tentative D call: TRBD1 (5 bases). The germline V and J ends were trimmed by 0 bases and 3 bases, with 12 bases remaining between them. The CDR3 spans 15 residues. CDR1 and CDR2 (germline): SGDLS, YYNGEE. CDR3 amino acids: CASSVAPTEKETQYF. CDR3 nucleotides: TGTGCCAGCAGCGTAGCCCCGACAGAAAAAGAGACCCAGTACTTC. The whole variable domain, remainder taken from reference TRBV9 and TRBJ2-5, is DSGVTQTPKHLITATGQRVTLRCSPRSGDLSVYWYQQSLDQGLQFLIQYYNGEERAKGNILERFSAQQFPDLHSELNLSSLELGDSALYFCASSVAPTEKETQYFGPGTRLLVL.

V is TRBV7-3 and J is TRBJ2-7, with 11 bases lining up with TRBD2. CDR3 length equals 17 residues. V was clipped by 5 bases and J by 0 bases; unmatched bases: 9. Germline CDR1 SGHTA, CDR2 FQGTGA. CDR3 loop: CASSAGPGLADSYEQYF. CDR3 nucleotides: TGTGCCAGCAGCGCCGGACCGGGACTAGCGGACTCCTACGAGCAGTACTTC.

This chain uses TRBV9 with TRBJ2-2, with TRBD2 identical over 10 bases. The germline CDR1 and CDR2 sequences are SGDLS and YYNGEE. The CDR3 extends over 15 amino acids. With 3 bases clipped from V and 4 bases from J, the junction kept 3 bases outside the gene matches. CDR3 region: CASSGTSGTTGELFF. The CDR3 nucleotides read TGTGCCAGCAGCGGAACTAGCGGGACCACCGGGGAGCTGTTTTTT.

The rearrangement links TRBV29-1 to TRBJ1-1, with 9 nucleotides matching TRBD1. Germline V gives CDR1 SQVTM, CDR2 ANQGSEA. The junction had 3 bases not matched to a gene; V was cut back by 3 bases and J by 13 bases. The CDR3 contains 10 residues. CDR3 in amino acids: CSVERGQGFF. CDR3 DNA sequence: TGCAGCGTTGAGAGGGGACAGGGTTTCTTT.

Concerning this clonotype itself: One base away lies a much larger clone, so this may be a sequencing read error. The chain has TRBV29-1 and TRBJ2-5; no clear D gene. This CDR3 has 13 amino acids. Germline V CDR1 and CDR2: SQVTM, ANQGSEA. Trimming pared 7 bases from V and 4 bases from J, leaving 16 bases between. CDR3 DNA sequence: TGCAGCGCGGTGGCCGAAGACCGAGAGACCCAGTACTTC. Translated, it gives CSAVAEDRETQYF.

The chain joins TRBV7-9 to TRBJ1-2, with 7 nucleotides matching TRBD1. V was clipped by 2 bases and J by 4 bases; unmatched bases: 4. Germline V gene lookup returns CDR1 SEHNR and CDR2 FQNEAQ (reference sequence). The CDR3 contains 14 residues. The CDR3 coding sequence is TGTGCCAGCAGCTTAACAGGGGTTGCCTATGGCTACACCTTC. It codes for CASSLTGVAYGYTF.

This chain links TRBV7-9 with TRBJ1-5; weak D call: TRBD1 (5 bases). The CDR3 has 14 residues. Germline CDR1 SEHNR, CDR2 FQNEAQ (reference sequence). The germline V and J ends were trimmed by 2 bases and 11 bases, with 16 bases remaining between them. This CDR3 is CASSLSGTGSAQHF. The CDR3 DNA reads TGTGCCAGCAGCTTATCGGGGACCGGGTCGGCCCAGCATTTT. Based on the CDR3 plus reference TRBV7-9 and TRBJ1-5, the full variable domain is DTGVSQNPRHKITKRGQNVTFRCDPISEHNRLYWYRQTLGQGPEFLTYFQNEAQLEKSRLLSDRFSAERPKGSFSTLEIQRTEQGDSAMYLCASSLSGTGSAQHFGDGTRLSIL.

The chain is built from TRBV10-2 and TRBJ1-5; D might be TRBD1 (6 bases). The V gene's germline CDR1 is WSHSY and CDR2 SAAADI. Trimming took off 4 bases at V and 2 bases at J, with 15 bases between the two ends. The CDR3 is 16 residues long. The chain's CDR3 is CASSGDRMDRNQPQHF. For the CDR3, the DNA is TGCGCCAGCAGTGGTGACAGGATGGATCGCAATCAGCCCCAGCATTTT.

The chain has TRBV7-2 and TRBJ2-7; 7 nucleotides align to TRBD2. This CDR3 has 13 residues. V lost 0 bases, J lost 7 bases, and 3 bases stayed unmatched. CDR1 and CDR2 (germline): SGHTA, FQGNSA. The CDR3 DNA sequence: TGTGCCAGCAGCTTAGCGGGAGGGCAGGAGCAGTACTTC. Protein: CASSLAGGQEQYF.

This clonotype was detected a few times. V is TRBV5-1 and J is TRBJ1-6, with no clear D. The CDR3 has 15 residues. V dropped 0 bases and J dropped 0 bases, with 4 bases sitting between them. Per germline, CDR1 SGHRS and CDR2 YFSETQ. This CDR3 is CASSLADSYNSPLHF. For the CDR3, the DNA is TGCGCCAGCAGCTTGGCGGACTCCTATAATTCACCCCTCCACTTT.

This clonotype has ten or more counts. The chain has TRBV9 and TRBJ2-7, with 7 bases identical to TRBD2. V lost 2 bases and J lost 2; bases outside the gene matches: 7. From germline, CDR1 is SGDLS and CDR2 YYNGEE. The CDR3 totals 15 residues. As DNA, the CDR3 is TGTGCCAGCAGCGTGGGCACGAGCGGGACCTACGAGCAGTACTTC. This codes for CASSVGTSGTYEQYF.

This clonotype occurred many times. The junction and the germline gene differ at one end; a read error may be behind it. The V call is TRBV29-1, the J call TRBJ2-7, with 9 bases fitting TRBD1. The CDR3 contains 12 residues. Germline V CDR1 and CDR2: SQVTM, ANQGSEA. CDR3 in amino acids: CSVELTGTGMDF. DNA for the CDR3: TGCAGCGTGGAATTAACCGGGACAGGGATGGACTTC.

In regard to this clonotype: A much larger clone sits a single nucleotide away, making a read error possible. The CDR3 loop is CSARRKGSEKLLF. The CDR3 DNA is TGCAGTGCTAGAAGGAAAGGGTCTGAAAAACTGCTTTTT. The chain carries TRBV20-1 and TRBJ1-4; no clear D gene. The CDR3 totals 13 residues. CDR1 and CDR2 from the germline V gene are DFQATT and SNEGSKA (reference sequence).

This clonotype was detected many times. The DNA for the CDR3 is TGTGCCAGCAGCTCCTTTTCTCAGCCCCAGCATTTT. Its translation is CASSSFSQPQHF. V is TRBV7-2 and J is TRBJ1-5; the D is unclear. CDR1 and CDR2 (germline): SGHTA, FQGNSA. V was shortened by 4 bases and J by 6 bases, with 7 bases between the two germline ends. The CDR3 has 12 amino acids.

The CDR3 nucleotides are TGTGCCAGCGATGGGATGCCGAACTATGGCTACACCTTC. Amino acid sequence: CASDGMPNYGYTF. The chain recombines TRBV6-1 with TRBJ1-2, with D uncertain. This CDR3 is 13 amino acids long. The germline gives CDR1 MNHNS, CDR2 SASEGT. V lost 8 bases, J lost 2 bases, and 12 bases lay in between.

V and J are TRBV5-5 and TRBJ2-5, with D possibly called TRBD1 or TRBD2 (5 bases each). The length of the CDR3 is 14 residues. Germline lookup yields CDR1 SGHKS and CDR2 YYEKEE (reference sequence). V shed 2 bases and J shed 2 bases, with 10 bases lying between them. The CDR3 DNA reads TGTGCCAGCAGCTTACGGGACGTTCAAGAGACCCAGTACTTC. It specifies CASSLRDVQETQYF.

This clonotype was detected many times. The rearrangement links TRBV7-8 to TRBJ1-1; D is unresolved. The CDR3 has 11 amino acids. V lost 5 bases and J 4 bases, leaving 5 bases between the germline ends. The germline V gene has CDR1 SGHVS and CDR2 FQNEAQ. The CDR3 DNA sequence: TGTGCCAGCAGCCCAGGCACTGAAGCTTTCTTT. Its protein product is CASSPGTEAFF.

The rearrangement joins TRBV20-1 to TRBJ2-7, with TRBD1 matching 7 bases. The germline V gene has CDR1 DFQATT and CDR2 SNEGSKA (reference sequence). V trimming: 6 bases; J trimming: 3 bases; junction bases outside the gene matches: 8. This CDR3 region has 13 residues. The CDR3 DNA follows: TGCAGTGCCGGACCCGGGACAGTCTACGAGCAGTACTTC. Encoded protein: CSAGPGTVYEQYF.

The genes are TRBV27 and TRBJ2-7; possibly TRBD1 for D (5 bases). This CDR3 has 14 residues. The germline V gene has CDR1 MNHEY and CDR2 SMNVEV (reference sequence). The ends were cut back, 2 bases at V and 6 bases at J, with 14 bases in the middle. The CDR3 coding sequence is TGTGCCAGCAGTTTAAGGCAGGGTAACTTCGAGCAGTACTTC. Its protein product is CASSLRQGNFEQYF.

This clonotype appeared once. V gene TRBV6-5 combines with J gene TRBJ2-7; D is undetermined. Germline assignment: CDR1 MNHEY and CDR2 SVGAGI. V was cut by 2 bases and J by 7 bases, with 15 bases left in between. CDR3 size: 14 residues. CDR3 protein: CASSYGRQLKEQYF. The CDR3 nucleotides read TGTGCCAGCAGTTACGGAAGGCAGTTAAAAGAGCAGTACTTC.

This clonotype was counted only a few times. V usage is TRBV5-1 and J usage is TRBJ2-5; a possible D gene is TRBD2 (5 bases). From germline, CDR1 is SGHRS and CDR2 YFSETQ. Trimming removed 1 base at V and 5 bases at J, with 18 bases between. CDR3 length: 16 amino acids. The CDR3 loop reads CASSLIGDGPWETQYF. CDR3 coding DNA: TGCGCCAGCAGCTTGATCGGGGATGGTCCGTGGGAGACCCAGTACTTC.

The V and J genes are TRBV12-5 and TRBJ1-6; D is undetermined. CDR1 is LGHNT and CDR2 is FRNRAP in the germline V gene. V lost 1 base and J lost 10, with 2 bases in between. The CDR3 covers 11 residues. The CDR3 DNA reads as TGTGCTAGTGGTTTGGCCTCACCCCTCCACTTT. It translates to CASGLASPLHF. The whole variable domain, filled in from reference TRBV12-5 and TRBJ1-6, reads DARVTQTPRHKVTEMGQEVTMRCQPILGHNTVFWYRQTMMQGLELLAYFRNRAPLDDSGMPKDRFSAEMPDATLATLKIQPSEPRDSAVYFCASGLASPLHFGNGTRLTVT.

The CDR3, as DNA: TGCAGCGTTGAAGATCGCCTAGCGGGAGGGCCAGATACGCAGTATTTT. Its protein is CSVEDRLAGGPDTQYF. This chain uses TRBV29-1 with TRBJ2-3, with 12 bases fitting TRBD2. V was clipped by 0 bases and J by 4 bases; unmatched bases: 5. Germline lookup yields CDR1 SQVTM and CDR2 ANQGSEA. The CDR3 loop spans 16 amino acids.